This note documents a single T cell receptor (beta chain) sequence. Its matching antigen is unknown. This specimen belongs to a study of OX40 agonist ivuxolimab in advanced cancers. V was shortened by 0 bases and J by 3 bases, with 11 bases between the two germline ends. The CDR3 runs 15 residues. The germline gives CDR1 SGHRS, CDR2 YFSETQ. Points from the study as a whole: The CD4+ and CD8+ T cells in the blood had expanded clonally by week 6 at 0.1 to 3.0 mg/kg. There were, on average, more expanded clones in CD8+ T cells than in CD4+. Partial responders treated at 0.1-3.0 mg/kg exhibited clonal expansion among the lowest measured.

The protocol was immunoSEQ multiplex PCR, while the TCRdb copy is restricted to in-frame clones and leaves out a portion. The sample has tens of thousands of clones; just under 95% are singletons. The sequence came from an adult with an advanced solid tumor such as melanoma, head and neck, liver or kidney cancer. This chain uses TRBV5-1 with TRBJ2-3, with D possibly being TRBD1 (6 bases). Source: CD4+ or CD8+ T cells sorted from blood, taken in a trial of the OX40 agonist ivuxolimab. CDR3 nucleotide sequence: TGCGCCAGCAGCTTGGCCGGCCAGGGGACAGATACGCAGTATTTT. Translating it yields CASSLAGQGTDTQYF.